The T cell receptor beta chain described here comes from a study of T-cell memory formation after mild COVID-19 (dated by TCRdb to 2020 to 2023). Regarding the study in general: TCR sequence clusters from the two donors were found to be largely donor specific. In a couple of donors, T-cell clones that expanded and contracted after mild COVID-19 were followed by sequencing TCRalpha and TCRbeta repertoires longitudinally. The cohort comprised two young, previously healthy adult volunteers, one female and one male. Study-level results and caveats: The study included only a couple of mild cases, and larger cohorts that include severe cases with pre-infection samples were judged to be necessary. Balanced CD4/CD8 phenotypes were observed for clones contracting from day 15 to 85, whereas a bias towards CD4+ was observed for a second wave of clones expanding from day 15 to 37. Contracting CD4+ clones turned up mainly in the CM and EM memory subsets, whereas EMRA was where CD8+ clones were enriched. SARS-CoV-2 specificity of the second-wave clones peaking on day 37 was not confirmed. Some responding clones were found in pre-infection memory, which suggests that pre-existing cross-reactive memory T cells took part in the SARS-CoV-2 response.

The germline V gene supplies CDR1 SGHDT and CDR2 YYEEEE. The CDR3, cysteine through phenylalanine, is 16 amino acids long. CDR3 DNA only is kept here, 48 bases in frame from base 1. Trimming costs V 4 bases and J 4 bases, and their ends lie 20 bases apart. Ficoll-Paque density gradient centrifugation was used to isolate PBMCs. In the case of this clonotype: Its antigen is still unknown. No base quality values were provided; no much bigger clone lies one nucleotide off.

For sequencing, an Illumina NovaSeq 6000 was employed. cDNA libraries for TCRalpha and TCRbeta were prepared by 5'RACE using constant-segment primers, with sample barcodes and unique molecular identifiers added. RNA was extracted from every sample with Trizol reagent. Library amplification was performed in two PCR steps, and a second sample barcode and Illumina TruSeq adapters were introduced in the second step. The libraries were sequenced on an Illumina NovaSeq using 2 x 150 bp paired-end reads. From the authors' description of their analysis: Reads were demultiplexed and collapsed into UMI-guided consensus sequences with migec v1.2.7. Using mixcr v2.1.11, UMI consensuses were aligned to TRA and TRB V and J templates and then assembled into clonotypes. A clonotype was counted as expanded or contracted only when both edgeR and NoisET called the clonotype significant, with the noise models trained on biological replicates. For edgeR calls, a false discovery rate-adjusted p below 0.01 and a log2 fold-change threshold of 1 were applied. As an exploratory analysis of dynamics, max-normalized trajectories of the 1000 most abundant clonotypes were examined with PCA combined with hierarchical clustering. The CD4 or CD8 phenotype of responding clones was assigned using the separately sequenced CD4+ and CD8+ repertoires. The public sequencing data were trimmed at Q25 with fastp and processed into clonotypes with MiXCR by TCRdb, which kept only in-frame beta chains. Rows are combined by CDR3 protein, so each entry shows the most common genes and DNA. Clone size and V and J calls follow TCRdb, not the original study. The table for this sample lists 240,000 or so distinct CDR3 sequences; roughly a tenth of them were counted only once. Of the sample, 20% to 25% falls within the top ten clones.

This sequence originates from a man between 18 and 29 years old who had mild COVID-19 (a few samples of this study predate the infection). The sample titles of this study are shuffled in the database, so cell type and time point are left out; the donor was told from shared clones. Sequenced: PBMCs or a T cell subset sorted from them (not recorded which). The chain is assembled from TRBV5-6 and TRBJ1-2; no D gene call is confident. The DNA sequence is TGTGCCAGCAGCCCACATGCTAACAGAGGATTCTATGGCTACACCTTC. Translated, this gives CASSPHANRGFYGYTF.